The clone carrying this TCR beta chain was seen a handful of times. Its specificity is unknown. The record originates from a study of Ad26.COV2.S vaccination and SARS-CoV-2 variants. The assay was immunoSEQ multiplex PCR, and TCRdb's table has in-frame clones only and misses some. The repertoire holds 500,000 or so clones, with about 88% as singletons. Trimming removed 2 bases at V and 4 bases at J, with 6 bases between. The V gene's germline CDR1 is LGHDT and CDR2 YNNKEL (reference sequence). This CDR3 spans 13 amino acids. Indicated treatment: roughly 19 received Ad26.COV2.S at low or high dose, single or two shots; 5 received placebo; per-sample allocation not given. Each sample was drawn 63 days after the first injection (of vaccine or placebo). Vaccination employed an Ad26 vector expressing the Wuhan-strain SARS-CoV-2 spike. Regarding the study as a whole: Researchers reported similar non-spike TCR breadth in vaccine and placebo recipients. Post-vaccination breadth of spike-specific CD8+ and CD4+ T cell responses was reportedly substantial.

The specimen was peripheral blood, collected in a trial of Ad26.COV2.S vaccine versus placebo. The chain has TRBV3-1 (or the pseudogene TRBV3-2) and TRBJ1-3; D unresolved. This TCR came from a person aged 18 to 65 who received the Ad26.COV2.S COVID-19 vaccine or a placebo. CDR3 amino acids: CASSQTVGNTIYF. In DNA form, the CDR3 reads TGTGCCAGCAGCCAAACGGTAGGAAACACCATATATTTT.